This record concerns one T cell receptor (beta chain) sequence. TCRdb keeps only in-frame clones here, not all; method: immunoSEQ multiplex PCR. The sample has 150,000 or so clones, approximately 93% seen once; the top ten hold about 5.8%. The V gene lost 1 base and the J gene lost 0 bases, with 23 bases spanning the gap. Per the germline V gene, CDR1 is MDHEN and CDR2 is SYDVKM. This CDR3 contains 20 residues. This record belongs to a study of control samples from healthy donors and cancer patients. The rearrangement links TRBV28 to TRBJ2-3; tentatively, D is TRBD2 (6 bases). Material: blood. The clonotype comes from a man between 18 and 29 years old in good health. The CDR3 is CASSLFTFDGGPASTDTQYF. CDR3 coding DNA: TGTGCCAGCAGTTTATTCACTTTCGACGGGGGACCAGCTAGCACAGATACGCAGTATTTT.